A single sample is the source of the 24 T cell receptor beta chains below, sequenced in a study of CD8+ T cells in alopecia areata. RNA was extracted and reverse transcribed into cDNA as the sequencing template. Libraries were prepared by immunoSEQ multiplex PCR; TCRdb keeps only in-frame clonotypes and omits some of them. The sample consists of about 190,000 clones, 45% to 65% of them appearing once. The treatment: oral pan-JAK inhibitor, 5-10 mg twice daily. Source: CD4+ T cells sorted from blood, taken at week 4, from a patient treated with tofacitinib. These receptors all come from a human donor with alopecia areata.

This clone was seen a single time. V is TRBV29-1 and J is TRBJ1-1; D gene unclear. The CDR3 covers 16 residues. Trimming shortened V by 1 base and J by 0 bases, and 15 bases separated the two germline ends. Germline CDR1 and CDR2: SQVTM and ANQGSEA. For the CDR3, the DNA is TGCAGCGTTGAAGCGTTAGGGTCAGGAGTGAACACTGAAGCTTTCTTT. This encodes CSVEALGSGVNTEAFF.

The rearrangement joins TRBV30 to TRBJ2-1, with a tentative D call TRBD2 (8 bases). CDR3 length equals 15 residues. Between the trimmed V and J ends, which lost 5 bases and 2 bases, there was a span of 16 bases. Germline V gene sequence: CDR1 GTSNPN, CDR2 SVGIG (reference sequence). This chain's CDR3 is CAWHSGGTAYNEQFF. Here the CDR3 DNA reads TGTGCCTGGCACTCGGGGGGGACAGCCTACAATGAGCAGTTCTTC.

The rearrangement uses TRBV7-8 and TRBJ1-2; the match to TRBD1 covers 8 bases. This CDR3 spans 13 amino acids. With 5 bases clipped from V and 8 bases from J, the junction kept 7 bases outside the gene matches. Germline CDR1 SGHVS, CDR2 FQNEAQ. CDR3 region: CASSADRGGGYTF. CDR3 bases: TGTGCCAGCAGCGCAGACAGGGGTGGGGGCTACACCTTC. The complete variable domain, with remaining parts taken from reference TRBV7-8 and TRBJ1-2, reads GAGVSQSPRYKVAKRGQDVALRCDPISGHVSLFWYQQALGQGPEFLTYFQNEAQLDKSGLPSDRFFAERPEGSVSTLKIQRTQQEDSAVYLCASSADRGGGYTFGSGTRLTVV.

This chain links TRBV29-1 with TRBJ1-2, with D possibly being TRBD1 (6 bases). The germline CDR1 and CDR2 sequences are SQVTM and ANQGSEA. This CDR3 is built from 12 residues. Trimming removed 7 bases from V and 6 bases from J, with 15 bases in between. The CDR3, as DNA: TGCAGCGCCCGACGGGGGCCCCATGGCTACACCTTC. This translates into CSARRGPHGYTF.

The table lists this clone with a few counts. The chain recombines TRBV19 with TRBJ2-5; tentatively, D is TRBD1 (6 bases). This CDR3 comprises 15 residues. Trimming removed 9 bases at V and 1 base at J, with 18 bases between. In germline, CDR1 is LNHDA, CDR2 SQIVND (reference sequence). The CDR3: CASHNREVGQETQYF. CDR3 DNA sequence: TGTGCCAGCCATAACAGGGAAGTGGGCCAAGAGACCCAGTACTTC.

The rearrangement joins TRBV10-3 to TRBJ1-5; D ambiguous. The V gene lost 3 bases and the J gene lost 4 bases, with 4 bases spanning the gap. Germline V gives CDR1 ENHRY, CDR2 SYGVKD. The CDR3 is 12 amino acids. CDR3 nucleotides: TGTGCCATCAGTGACAGAAATCAGCCCCAGCATTTT. It translates to CAISDRNQPQHF.

The CDR3 protein is CASSASGTVYYEQYF. The CDR3 coding sequence is TGTGCCAGCAGTGCCTCCGGGACAGTGTACTACGAGCAGTACTTC. The chain couples TRBV27 to TRBJ2-7; 7 bases match TRBD1. The CDR3 loop spans 15 amino acids. V trimming: 5 bases; J trimming: 3 bases; junction bases outside the gene matches: 10. Germline V gives CDR1 MNHEY, CDR2 SMNVEV (reference sequence).

This chain connects TRBV27 to TRBJ1-2; D possibly corresponds to TRBD1 (6 bases). Germline-derived CDR1 and CDR2 are MNHEY and SMNVEV (reference sequence). Trimming shortened V by 6 bases and J by 8 bases, and 22 bases separated the two germline ends. The CDR3 has 15 amino acids. This CDR3 reads CASRAGQGQPRGYTF. CDR3 DNA sequence: TGTGCCAGCAGAGCGGGTCAAGGACAGCCTCGGGGCTACACCTTC.

The rearrangement links TRBV29-1 to TRBJ1-2; D might be TRBD1 (5 bases). Germline assignment: CDR1 SQVTM and CDR2 ANQGSEA. V lost 0 bases to trimming and J lost 8 bases, with 13 bases between them. The CDR3 spans 13 residues. The CDR3 loop is CSVEDRGRGGYTF. The CDR3 DNA is TGCAGCGTTGAAGATCGTGGGAGGGGAGGCTACACCTTC.

This clone was seen only a few times. CDR3 sequence reads: CASSLAHLSFVAGGDTDTQYF. The CDR3 DNA reads TGCGCCAGCAGCTTGGCCCACCTCAGCTTTGTGGCGGGCGGAGATACAGATACGCAGTATTTT. V gene TRBV5-1 combines with J gene TRBJ2-3; maybe TRBD2 (5 bases). V lost 0 bases and J lost 3, with 29 bases in between. Per the germline V gene, CDR1 is SGHRS and CDR2 is YFSETQ. The CDR3 is made up of 21 amino acids.

V and J are TRBV6-5 and TRBJ2-1, with D unresolved. CDR3 length equals 15 residues. From germline, CDR1 is MNHEY and CDR2 SVGAGI. Trimming left V 2 bases short and J 3 bases short, with 11 bases between. In DNA form, the CDR3 reads TGTGCCAGCAGTTACAAGGGTCCCCTCTACAATGAGCAGTTCTTC. This gives the protein CASSYKGPLYNEQFF.

V is TRBV6-5 and J is TRBJ2-5; maybe TRBD1 (6 bases). In germline, CDR1 is MNHEY, CDR2 SVGAGI. The CDR3 totals 14 residues. Trimming took 6 bases from V and 0 from J, leaving 11 bases between them. The CDR3, as DNA: TGTGCCAGCAGCTCAACAGGGTACCAAGAGACCCAGTACTTC. Protein product: CASSSTGYQETQYF.

Comments on this clone: Sequence at one end of the junction differs from germline and may be a read error. The V and J genes are TRBV5-4 and TRBJ2-5, with D possibly matching TRBD1 (7 bases). The length of the CDR3 is 15 residues. Germline V lookup: CDR1 SGHNT, CDR2 YYREEE (reference sequence). CDR3 amino acids: CASSQDGQGGETQYF. In DNA form, the CDR3 reads TGCGCCAGCAGCCAAGATGGGCAGGGGGGAGAGACCCAGTACTTC.

V gene TRBV4-1 combines with J gene TRBJ2-7; TRBD1 matches at 7 bases. The CDR3 is 17 residues long. CDR1 and CDR2 from the germline V gene are MGHRA and YSYEKL. V was clipped by 3 bases and J by 0 bases; unmatched bases: 11. The CDR3 DNA reads as TGCGCCAGCAGCCACACTAAGGACAGGTCCTCCTCCTACGAGCAGTACTTC. Translated: CASSHTKDRSSSYEQYF.

The chain uses TRBV28 and TRBJ1-5, with D maybe TRBD1 (6 bases). This CDR3 region has 15 residues. Germline assignment: CDR1 MDHEN and CDR2 SYDVKM. Deletions cut 2 bases from V and 1 base from J, with 9 bases between. The CDR3 bases are TGTGCCAGCAGTTTAGAGGGGGGGAGCAATCAGCCCCAGCATTTT. It yields the protein CASSLEGGSNQPQHF.

This chain joins TRBV30 and TRBJ2-7; weak D call: TRBD1 (6 bases). The CDR3 extends over 13 amino acids. The V gene's germline CDR1 is GTSNPN and CDR2 SVGIG (reference sequence). V lost 1 base, J lost 2 bases, and 9 bases lay in between. In DNA form, the CDR3 reads TGTGCCTGGAGTGACAGGGCCCCCTACGAGCAGTACTTC. It encodes CAWSDRAPYEQYF.

This clone showed up just once. The chain joins TRBV14 to TRBJ2-2; 9 bases are a match to TRBD2. With 4 bases clipped from V and 5 bases from J, the junction kept 17 bases outside the gene matches. The CDR3 consists of 19 residues. CDR1 and CDR2 (germline): SGHDN, FVKESK. The CDR3 is CASSPPLGAGGPRTGELFF. Written as DNA, the CDR3 is TGTGCCAGCAGCCCTCCGCTTGGGGCGGGAGGGCCCCGGACCGGGGAGCTGTTTTTT.

This chain links TRBV30 with TRBJ1-2; 9 bases are shared with TRBD1. CDR1 and CDR2 (germline): GTSNPN, SVGIG (reference sequence). This CDR3 region has 15 residues. The ends lost 5 bases at V and 3 bases at J; junction bases unmatched: 10. The CDR3 reads CAWEIRQGGDYGYTF. For the CDR3, the DNA is TGTGCCTGGGAGATAAGACAGGGGGGAGACTATGGCTACACCTTC.

The rearrangement links TRBV27 to TRBJ2-7; 9 nucleotides align to TRBD1. CDR1 and CDR2 (germline): MNHEY, SMNVEV (reference sequence). After removal of 8 bases from V and 7 bases from J, the junction contained 18 bases not matched to a gene. The CDR3 totals 16 residues. CDR3: CASGMARGTGSREQYF. In nucleotides, the CDR3 is TGTGCCAGCGGAATGGCTAGGGGGACAGGGTCGAGGGAGCAGTACTTC.

The chain combines TRBV7-2 with TRBJ1-5; no definite D call. Per the germline V gene, CDR1 is SGHTA and CDR2 is FQGNSA. CDR3 length: 13 amino acids. V was pared by 3 bases and J by 2 bases, with 5 bases between. This CDR3 reads CASSFQGNQPQHF. CDR3 in DNA: TGTGCCAGCAGCTTCCAGGGCAATCAGCCCCAGCATTTT.

The V and J genes are TRBV6-1 and TRBJ2-3; 7 bases agree with TRBD2. V shed 2 bases, J shed 1 base, and the junction held 12 bases outside the gene matches. The CDR3 length is 18 residues. The germline V gene encodes CDR1 MNHNS and CDR2 SASEGT. The CDR3: CASSEPSGIPPGTDTQYF. As DNA, the CDR3 is TGTGCCAGCAGTGAACCCAGCGGGATCCCTCCCGGCACAGATACGCAGTATTTT.

The chain carries TRBV29-1 and TRBJ1-1; no reliable D call. V lost 5 bases and J 8 bases, leaving 6 bases between the germline ends. The CDR3 loop spans 9 amino acids. Germline CDR1 and CDR2: SQVTM and ANQGSEA. The CDR3 DNA is TGCAGCGTTACCGAGGAAGCTTTCTTT. Its protein product is CSVTEEAFF.

The chain couples TRBV7-9 to TRBJ2-1; perhaps TRBD2 as D (5 bases). Germline loops: CDR1 SEHNR, CDR2 FQNEAQ (reference sequence). The CDR3 contains 12 residues. V was trimmed by 5 bases and J by 6 bases, leaving 8 bases between them. CDR3 nucleotides: TGTGCCAGCAGCGCTACTAGCAATGAGCAGTTCTTC. Amino acids: CASSATSNEQFF.

CDR3 residues: CASRNEGNQPQHF. Here the CDR3 DNA reads TGTGCCAGCCGAAACGAGGGGAATCAGCCCCAGCATTTT. The chain is built from TRBV18 and TRBJ1-5; a possible D gene is TRBD1 (5 bases). Germline V gives CDR1 KGHSH, CDR2 LQKENI. Between the trimmed V and J ends, which lost 8 bases and 4 bases, there was a span of 12 bases. The CDR3 contains 13 residues.